This T cell receptor beta chain was recovered during a study of cytomegalovirus exposure and HLA in healthy donors. The overall study: Earlier work reported approximately 100 million unique TCR beta sequences from about 200 million T cells. Findings and caveats of the study: Cytomegalovirus association was assigned to over 150 TCR beta chains. Some segments of the V type, notably TRBV6-2 and TRBV6-3, were excluded as indistinguishable.

Comment on this clone: The antigen is not known.

This CDR3 has 14 residues. In germline, CDR1 is MDHEN, CDR2 SYDVKM. The J segment lost 10 bases and the V segment lost 5 bases, leaving 12 bases of the junction unmatched. PCR primers comprised 60 Vbeta and 13 Jbeta primers. Produced via immunoSEQ multiplex PCR; TCRdb's table is partial and in-frame only. The data show 95,000 to 100,000 clones, under 80% seen once. The source is a man between 40 and 49 years old in good health and CMV-seronegative. The sample consisted of PBMCs. This chain joins TRBV28 and TRBJ1-1; 8 nucleotides agree with TRBD1. The CDR3 is CASSPGQGGQGAFF. CDR3 nucleotide sequence: TGTGCCAGCAGTCCCGGACAGGGCGGCCAAGGAGCTTTCTTT.